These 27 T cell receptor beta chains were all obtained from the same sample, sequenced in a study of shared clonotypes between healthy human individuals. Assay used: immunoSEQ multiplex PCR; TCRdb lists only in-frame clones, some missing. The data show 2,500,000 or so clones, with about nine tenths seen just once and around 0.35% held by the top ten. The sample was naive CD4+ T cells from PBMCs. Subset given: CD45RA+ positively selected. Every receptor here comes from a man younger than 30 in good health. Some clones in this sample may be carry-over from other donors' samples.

CDR3 sequence reads: CASSPRTKQDTQYF. The CDR3 DNA follows: TGTGCCAGCAGCCCGAGGACTAAGCAAGATACGCAGTATTTT. This rearrangement joins TRBV14 to TRBJ2-3, with D possibly being TRBD2 (6 bases). The V and J ends lost 4 bases and 5 bases respectively, with 13 bases between them. Germline V gene sequence: CDR1 SGHDN, CDR2 FVKESK. The CDR3 is made up of 14 amino acids.

The CDR3 spells CSATDDGYGYTF. The CDR3 DNA is TGCAGCGCGACCGATGATGGTTATGGCTACACCTTC. The chain combines TRBV29-1 with TRBJ1-2, with no clear D. Per germline, CDR1 SQVTM and CDR2 ANQGSEA. The CDR3 is made up of 12 amino acids. V was trimmed by 7 bases and J by 5 bases, leaving 14 bases between them.

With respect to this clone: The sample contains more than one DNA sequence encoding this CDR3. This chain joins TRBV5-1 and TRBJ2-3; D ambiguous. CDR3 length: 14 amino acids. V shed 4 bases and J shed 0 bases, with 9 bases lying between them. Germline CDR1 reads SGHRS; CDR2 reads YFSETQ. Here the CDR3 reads CASSRTTSTDTQYF. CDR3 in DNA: TGCGCCAGCAGCCGTACCACCAGCACAGATACGCAGTATTTT. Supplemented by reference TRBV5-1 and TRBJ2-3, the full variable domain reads KAGVTQTPRYLIKTRGQQVTLSCSPISGHRSVSWYQQTPGQGLQFLFEYFSETQRNKGNFPGRFSGRQFSNSRSEMNVSTLELGDSALYLCASSRTTSTDTQYFGPGTRLTVL.

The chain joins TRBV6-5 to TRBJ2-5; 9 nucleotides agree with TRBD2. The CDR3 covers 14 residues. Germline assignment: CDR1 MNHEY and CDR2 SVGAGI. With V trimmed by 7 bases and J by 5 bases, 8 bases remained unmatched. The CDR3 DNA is TGTGCCAGCAAACCGGGACTAGCCGGGGAGACCCAGTACTTC. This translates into CASKPGLAGETQYF.

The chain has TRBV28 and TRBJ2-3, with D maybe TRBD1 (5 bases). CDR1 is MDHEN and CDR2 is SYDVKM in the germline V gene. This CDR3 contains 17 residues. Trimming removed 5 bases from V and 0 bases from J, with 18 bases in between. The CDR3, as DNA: TGTGCCAGCAGTGGGATGTTTAGGGGTTCGAGCACAGATACGCAGTATTTT. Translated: CASSGMFRGSSTDTQYF.

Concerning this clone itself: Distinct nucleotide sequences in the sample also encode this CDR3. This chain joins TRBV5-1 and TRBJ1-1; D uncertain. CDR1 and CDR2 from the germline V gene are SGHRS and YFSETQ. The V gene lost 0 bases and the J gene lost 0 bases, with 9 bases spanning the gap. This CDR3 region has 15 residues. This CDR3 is CASSLVVGMNTEAFF. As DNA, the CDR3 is TGCGCCAGCAGCTTGGTTGTGGGTATGAACACTGAAGCTTTCTTT.

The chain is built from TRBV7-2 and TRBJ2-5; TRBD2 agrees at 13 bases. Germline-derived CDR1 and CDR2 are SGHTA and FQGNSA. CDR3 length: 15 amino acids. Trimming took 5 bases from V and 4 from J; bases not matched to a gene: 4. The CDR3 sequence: CASSPRTSGRETQYF. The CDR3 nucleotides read TGTGCCAGCAGCCCCCGGACTAGCGGGAGAGAGACCCAGTACTTC.

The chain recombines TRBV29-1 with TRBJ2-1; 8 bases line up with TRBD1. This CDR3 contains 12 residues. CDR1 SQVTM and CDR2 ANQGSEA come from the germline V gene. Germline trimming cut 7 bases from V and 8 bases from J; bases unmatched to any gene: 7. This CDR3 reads CSARTGSDEQFF. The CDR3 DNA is TGCAGCGCCCGGACAGGGTCCGATGAGCAGTTCTTC.

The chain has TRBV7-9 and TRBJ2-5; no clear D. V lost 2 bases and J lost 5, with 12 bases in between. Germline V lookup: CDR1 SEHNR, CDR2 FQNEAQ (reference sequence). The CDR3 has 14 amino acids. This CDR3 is CASSLFTGSETQYF. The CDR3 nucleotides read TGTGCCAGCAGCTTATTCACCGGGTCGGAGACCCAGTACTTC.

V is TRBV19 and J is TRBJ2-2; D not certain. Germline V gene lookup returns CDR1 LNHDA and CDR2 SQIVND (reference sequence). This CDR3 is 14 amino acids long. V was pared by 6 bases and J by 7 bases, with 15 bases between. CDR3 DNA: TGTGCCAGTAGCCGCCCCATGCGAGGCGGGGAGCTGTTTTTT. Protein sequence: CASSRPMRGGELFF. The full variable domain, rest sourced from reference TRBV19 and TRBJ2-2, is DGGITQSPKYLFRKEGQNVTLSCEQNLNHDAMYWYRQDPGQGLRLIYYSQIVNDFQKGDIAEGYSVSREKKESFPLTVTSAQKNPTAFYLCASSRPMRGGELFFGEGSRLTVL.

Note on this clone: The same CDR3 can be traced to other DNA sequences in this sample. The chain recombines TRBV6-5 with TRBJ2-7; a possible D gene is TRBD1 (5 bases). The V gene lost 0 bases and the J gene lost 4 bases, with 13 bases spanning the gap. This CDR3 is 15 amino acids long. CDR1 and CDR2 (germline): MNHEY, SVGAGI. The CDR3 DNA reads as TGTGCCAGCAGTTACTCAGGGCAGGGCGGTTACGAGCAGTACTTC. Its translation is CASSYSGQGGYEQYF.

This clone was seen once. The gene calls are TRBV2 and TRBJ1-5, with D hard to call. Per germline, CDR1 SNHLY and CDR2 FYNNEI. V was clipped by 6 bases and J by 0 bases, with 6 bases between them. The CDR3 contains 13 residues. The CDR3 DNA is TGTGCCAGCAGGTACTATAGCAATCAGCCCCAGCATTTT. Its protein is CASRYYSNQPQHF.

The CDR3 loop reads CASRQGREAGGNYGYTF. As DNA, the CDR3 is TGTGCAAGTCGCCAGGGACGTGAGGCTGGTGGGAATTATGGCTACACCTTC. The chain links TRBV12-2 to TRBJ1-2. TRBV12-2 is termed a pseudogene. The CDR3 length is 17 residues.

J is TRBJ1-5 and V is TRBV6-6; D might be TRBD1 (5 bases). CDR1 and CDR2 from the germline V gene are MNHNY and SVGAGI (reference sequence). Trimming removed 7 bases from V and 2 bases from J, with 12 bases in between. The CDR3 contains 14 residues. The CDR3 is CASTRREGNQPQHF. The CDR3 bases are TGTGCCAGCACCCGCAGGGAGGGCAATCAGCCCCAGCATTTT.

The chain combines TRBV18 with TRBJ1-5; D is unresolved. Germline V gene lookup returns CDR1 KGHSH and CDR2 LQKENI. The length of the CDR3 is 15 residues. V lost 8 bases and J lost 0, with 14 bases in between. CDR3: CASTLGSNSNQPQHF. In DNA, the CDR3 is TGTGCCAGCACGTTAGGGTCTAATAGCAATCAGCCCCAGCATTTT. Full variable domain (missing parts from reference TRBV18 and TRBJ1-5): NAGVMQNPRHLVRRRGQEARLRCSPMKGHSHVYWYRQLPEEGLKFMVYLQKENIIDESGMPKERFSAEFPKEGPSILRIQQVVRGDSAAYFCASTLGSNSNQPQHFGDGTRLSIL.

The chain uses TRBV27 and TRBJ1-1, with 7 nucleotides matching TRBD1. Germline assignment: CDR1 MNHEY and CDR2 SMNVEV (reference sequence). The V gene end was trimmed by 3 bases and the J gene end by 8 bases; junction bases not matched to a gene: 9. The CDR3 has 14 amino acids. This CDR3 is CASSFAGTEGEAFF. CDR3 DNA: TGTGCCAGCAGTTTCGCCGGGACAGAGGGAGAAGCTTTCTTT.

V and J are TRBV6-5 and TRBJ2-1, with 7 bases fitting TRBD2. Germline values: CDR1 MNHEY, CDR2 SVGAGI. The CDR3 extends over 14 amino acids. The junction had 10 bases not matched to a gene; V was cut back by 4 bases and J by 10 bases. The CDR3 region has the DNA TGTGCCAGCAGTTCCCCGAAGCGGGATGGGGAGCAGTTCTTC. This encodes CASSSPKRDGEQFF.

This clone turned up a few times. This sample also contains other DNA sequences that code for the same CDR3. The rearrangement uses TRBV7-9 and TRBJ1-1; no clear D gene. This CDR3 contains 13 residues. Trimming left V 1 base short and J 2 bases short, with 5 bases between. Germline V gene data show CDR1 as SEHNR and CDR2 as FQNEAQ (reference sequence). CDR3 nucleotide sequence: TGTGCCAGCAGCTTAGACCCAAACACTGAAGCTTTCTTT. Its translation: CASSLDPNTEAFF.

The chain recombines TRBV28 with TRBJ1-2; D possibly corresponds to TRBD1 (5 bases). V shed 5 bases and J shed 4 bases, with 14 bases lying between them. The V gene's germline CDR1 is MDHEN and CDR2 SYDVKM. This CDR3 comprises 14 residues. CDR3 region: CASSVGTAPYGYTF. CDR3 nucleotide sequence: TGTGCCAGCAGTGTAGGGACGGCTCCCTATGGCTACACCTTC.

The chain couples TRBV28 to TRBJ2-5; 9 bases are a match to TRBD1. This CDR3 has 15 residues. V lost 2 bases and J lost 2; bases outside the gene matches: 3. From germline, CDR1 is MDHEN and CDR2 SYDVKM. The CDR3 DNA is TGTGCCAGCAGTTTAAGGGGGACAGGGCAAGAGACCCAGTACTTC. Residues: CASSLRGTGQETQYF.

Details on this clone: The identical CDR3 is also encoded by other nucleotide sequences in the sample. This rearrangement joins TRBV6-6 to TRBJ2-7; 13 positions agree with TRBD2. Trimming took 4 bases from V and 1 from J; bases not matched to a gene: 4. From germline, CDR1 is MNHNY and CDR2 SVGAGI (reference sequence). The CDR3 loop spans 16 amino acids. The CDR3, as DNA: TGTGCCAGCAGTTCACGGACTAGCGGGAGTTCCTACGAGCAGTACTTC. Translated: CASSSRTSGSSYEQYF.

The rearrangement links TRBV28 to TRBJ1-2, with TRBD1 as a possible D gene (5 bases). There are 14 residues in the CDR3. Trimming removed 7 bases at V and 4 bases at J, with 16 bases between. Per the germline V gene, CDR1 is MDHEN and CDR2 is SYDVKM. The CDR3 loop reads CASTLAGGIYGYTF. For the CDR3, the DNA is TGTGCCAGCACCCTCGCCGGGGGGATCTATGGCTACACCTTC.

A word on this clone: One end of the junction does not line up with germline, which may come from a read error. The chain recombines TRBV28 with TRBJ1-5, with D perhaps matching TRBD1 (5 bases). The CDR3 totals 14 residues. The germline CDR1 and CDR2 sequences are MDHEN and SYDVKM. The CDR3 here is CASSRGWGNQPRHF. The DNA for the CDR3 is TGTGCCAGCAGCCGGGGTTGGGGCAATCAGCCCCGGCATTTT.

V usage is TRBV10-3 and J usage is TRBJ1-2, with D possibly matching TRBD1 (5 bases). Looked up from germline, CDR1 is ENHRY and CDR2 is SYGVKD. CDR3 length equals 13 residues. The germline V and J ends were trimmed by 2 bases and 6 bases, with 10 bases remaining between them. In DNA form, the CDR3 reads TGTGCCATCAGTGAGGGGCAGGGTAATGGCTACACCTTC. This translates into CAISEGQGNGYTF.

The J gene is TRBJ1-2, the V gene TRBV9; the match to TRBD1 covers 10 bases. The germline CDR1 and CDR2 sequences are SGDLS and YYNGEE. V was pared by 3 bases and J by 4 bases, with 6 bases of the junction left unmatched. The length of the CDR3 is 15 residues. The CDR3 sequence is CASSGRDRGTYGYTF. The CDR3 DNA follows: TGTGCCAGCAGCGGCCGGGACAGGGGTACCTATGGCTACACCTTC.

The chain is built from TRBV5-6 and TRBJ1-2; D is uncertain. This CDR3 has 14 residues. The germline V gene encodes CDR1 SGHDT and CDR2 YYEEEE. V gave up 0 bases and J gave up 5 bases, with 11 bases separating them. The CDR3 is CASSLVGVGYGYTF. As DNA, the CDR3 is TGTGCCAGCAGCTTGGTGGGAGTGGGATATGGCTACACCTTC.

CDR3 in amino acids: CASSVGLRMAQYYNEQFF. CDR3 coding DNA: TGTGCCAGCAGCGTAGGCCTCCGGATGGCACAATACTACAATGAGCAGTTCTTC. The rearrangement links TRBV9 to TRBJ2-1; D is undetermined. The V end was cut by 0 bases, the J end by 3 bases, with 19 bases between. Germline values: CDR1 SGDLS, CDR2 YYNGEE. The CDR3 runs 18 residues.